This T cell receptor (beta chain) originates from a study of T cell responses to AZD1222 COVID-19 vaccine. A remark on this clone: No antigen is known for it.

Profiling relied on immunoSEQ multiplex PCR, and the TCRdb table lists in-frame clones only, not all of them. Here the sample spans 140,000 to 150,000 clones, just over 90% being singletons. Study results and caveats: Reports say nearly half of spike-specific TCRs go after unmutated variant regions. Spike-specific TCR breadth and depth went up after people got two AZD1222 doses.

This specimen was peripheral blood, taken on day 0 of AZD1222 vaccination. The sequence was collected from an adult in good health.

CDR3 loop: CASSSGRNTEAFF. CDR3 DNA: TGTGCCAGCAGCTCCGGACGGAACACTGAAGCTTTCTTT. V gene TRBV7-3 combines with J gene TRBJ1-1; D call uncertain. Germline V gene data show CDR1 as SGHTA and CDR2 as FQGTGA. Between the trimmed V and J ends, which lost 4 bases and 1 base, there was a span of 7 bases. The CDR3 length is 13 residues.